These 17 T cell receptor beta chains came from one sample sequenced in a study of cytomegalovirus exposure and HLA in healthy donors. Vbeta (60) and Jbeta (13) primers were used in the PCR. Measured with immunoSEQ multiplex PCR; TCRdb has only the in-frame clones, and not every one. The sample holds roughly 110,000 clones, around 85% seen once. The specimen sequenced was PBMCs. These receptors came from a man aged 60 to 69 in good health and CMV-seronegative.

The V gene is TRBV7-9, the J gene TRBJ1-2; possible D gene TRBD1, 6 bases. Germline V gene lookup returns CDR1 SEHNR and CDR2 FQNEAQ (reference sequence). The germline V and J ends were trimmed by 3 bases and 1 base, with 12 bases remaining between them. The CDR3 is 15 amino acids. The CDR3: CASSFYQGGNYGYTF. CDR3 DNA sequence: TGTGCCAGCAGCTTCTACCAAGGGGGTAACTATGGCTACACCTTC.

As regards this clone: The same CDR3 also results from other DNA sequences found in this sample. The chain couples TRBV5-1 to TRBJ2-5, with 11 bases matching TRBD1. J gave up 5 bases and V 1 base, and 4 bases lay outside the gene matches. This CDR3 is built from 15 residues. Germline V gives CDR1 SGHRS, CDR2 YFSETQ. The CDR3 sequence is CASSLMGQGGETQYF. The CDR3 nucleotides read TGCGCCAGCAGCTTGATGGGACAGGGGGGGGAGACCCAGTACTTC.

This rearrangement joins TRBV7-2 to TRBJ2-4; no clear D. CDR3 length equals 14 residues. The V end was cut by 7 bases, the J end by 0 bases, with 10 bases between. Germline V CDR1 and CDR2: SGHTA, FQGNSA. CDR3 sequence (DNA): TGTGCCAGCACCGACATATTAGCCAAAAACATTCAGTACTTC. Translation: CASTDILAKNIQYF.

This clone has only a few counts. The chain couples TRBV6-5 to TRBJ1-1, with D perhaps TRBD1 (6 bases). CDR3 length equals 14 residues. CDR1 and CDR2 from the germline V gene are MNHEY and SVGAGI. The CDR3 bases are TGTGCGATCAAGGTCACGGGGAGGGGGACTGAAGCTTTCTTT. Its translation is CAIKVTGRGTEAFF.

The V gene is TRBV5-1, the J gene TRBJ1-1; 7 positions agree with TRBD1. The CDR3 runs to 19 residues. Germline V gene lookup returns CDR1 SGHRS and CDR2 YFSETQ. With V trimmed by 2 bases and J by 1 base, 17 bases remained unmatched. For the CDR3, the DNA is TGCGCCAGCAGCTTAATTCCAGGGGGAGATATGATATGGAACACTGAAGCTTTCTTT. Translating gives CASSLIPGGDMIWNTEAFF.

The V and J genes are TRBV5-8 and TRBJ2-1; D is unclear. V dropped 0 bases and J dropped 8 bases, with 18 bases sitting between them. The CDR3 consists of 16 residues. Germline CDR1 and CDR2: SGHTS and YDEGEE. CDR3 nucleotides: TGTGCCAGCAGCTTGGGTTCGGGTTCCTCTTGGCATGAGCAGTTCTTC. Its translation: CASSLGSGSSWHEQFF.

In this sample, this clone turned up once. CDR3 protein: CASSRQGGSSYNEQFF. As DNA, the CDR3 is TGCGCCAGCAGCAGGCAGGGGGGAAGCTCCTACAATGAGCAGTTCTTC. This chain uses TRBV5-1 with TRBJ2-1; D is perhaps TRBD1 (7 bases). This CDR3 comprises 16 residues. CDR1 and CDR2 from the germline V gene are SGHRS and YFSETQ. The V end lost 4 bases, the J end lost 0 bases, and 14 bases lay between the germline ends.

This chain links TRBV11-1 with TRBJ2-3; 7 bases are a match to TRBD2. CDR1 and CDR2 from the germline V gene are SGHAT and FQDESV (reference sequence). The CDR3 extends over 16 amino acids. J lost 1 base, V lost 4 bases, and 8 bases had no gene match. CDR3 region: CASSWVSGGRTDTQYF. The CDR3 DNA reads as TGTGCCAGCAGCTGGGTCTCGGGGGGTCGCACAGATACGCAGTATTTT.

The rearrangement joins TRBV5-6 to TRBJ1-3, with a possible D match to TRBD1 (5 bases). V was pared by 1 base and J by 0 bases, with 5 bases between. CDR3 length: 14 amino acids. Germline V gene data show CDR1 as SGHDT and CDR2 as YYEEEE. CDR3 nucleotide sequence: TGTGCCAGCAGCTTGAGGGGCTCTGGAAACACCATATATTTT. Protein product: CASSLRGSGNTIYF. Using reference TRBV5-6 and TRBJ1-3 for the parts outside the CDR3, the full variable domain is DAGVTQSPTHLIKTRGQQVTLRCSPKSGHDTVSWYQQALGQGPQFIFQYYEEEERQRGNFPDRFSGHQFPNYSSELNVNALLLGDSALYLCASSLRGSGNTIYFGEGSWLTVV.

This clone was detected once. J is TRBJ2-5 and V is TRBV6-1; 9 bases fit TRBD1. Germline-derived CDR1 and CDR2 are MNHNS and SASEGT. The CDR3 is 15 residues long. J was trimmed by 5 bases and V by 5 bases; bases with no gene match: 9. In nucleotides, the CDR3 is TGTGCCAGCAGTCTTTTGGGACAGGGTGCCGAGACCCAGTACTTC. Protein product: CASSLLGQGAETQYF.

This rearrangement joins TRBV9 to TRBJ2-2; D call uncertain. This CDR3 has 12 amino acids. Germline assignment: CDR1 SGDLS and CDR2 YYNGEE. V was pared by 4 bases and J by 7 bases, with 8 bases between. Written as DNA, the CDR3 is TGTGCCAGCAGCCCTTGGAGCGGGGAGCTGTTTTTT. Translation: CASSPWSGELFF.

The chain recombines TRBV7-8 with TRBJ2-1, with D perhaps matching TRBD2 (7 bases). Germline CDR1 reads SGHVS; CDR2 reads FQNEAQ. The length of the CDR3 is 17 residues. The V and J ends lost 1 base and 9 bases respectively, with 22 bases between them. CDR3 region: CASSLVTGGGRYGEQFF. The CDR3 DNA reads TGTGCCAGCAGCTTAGTGACGGGCGGGGGCCGATACGGTGAGCAGTTCTTC.

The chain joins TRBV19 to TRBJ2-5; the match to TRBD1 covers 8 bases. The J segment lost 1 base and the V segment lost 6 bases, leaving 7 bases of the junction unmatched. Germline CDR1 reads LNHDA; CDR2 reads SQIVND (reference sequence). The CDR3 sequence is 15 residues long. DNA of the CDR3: TGTGCCAGTAGGACAGGGGAGGCCTCCCAAGAGACCCAGTACTTC. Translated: CASRTGEASQETQYF.

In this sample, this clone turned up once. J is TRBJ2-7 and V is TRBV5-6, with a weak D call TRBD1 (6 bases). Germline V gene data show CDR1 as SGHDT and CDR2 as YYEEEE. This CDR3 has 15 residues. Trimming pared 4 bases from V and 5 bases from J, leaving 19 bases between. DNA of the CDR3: TGTGCCAGCAGCCGAGGACAGTTTATCGCCAACGAGCAGTACGTC. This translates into CASSRGQFIANEQYV.

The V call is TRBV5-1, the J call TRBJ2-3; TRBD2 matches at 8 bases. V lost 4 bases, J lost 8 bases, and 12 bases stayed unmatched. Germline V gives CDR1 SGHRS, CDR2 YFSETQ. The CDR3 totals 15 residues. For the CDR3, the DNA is TGCGCCAGCAGCGGCGGGACTAGACTAAATGCTACGCAGTATTTT. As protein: CASSGGTRLNATQYF.

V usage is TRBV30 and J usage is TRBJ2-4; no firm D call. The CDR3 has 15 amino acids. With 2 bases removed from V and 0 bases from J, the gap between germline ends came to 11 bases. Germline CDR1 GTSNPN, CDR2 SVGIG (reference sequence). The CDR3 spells CAWSSEYLAKNIQYF. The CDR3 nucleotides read TGTGCCTGGAGTAGTGAGTATCTAGCCAAAAACATTCAGTACTTC.

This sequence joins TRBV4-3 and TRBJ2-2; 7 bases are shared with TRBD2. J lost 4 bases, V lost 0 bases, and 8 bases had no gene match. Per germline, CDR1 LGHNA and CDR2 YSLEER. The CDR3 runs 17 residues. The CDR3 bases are TGCGCCAGCAGCCAAGAATCACCAGCGGGGTTCACCGGGGAGCTGTTTTTT. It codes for CASSQESPAGFTGELFF.